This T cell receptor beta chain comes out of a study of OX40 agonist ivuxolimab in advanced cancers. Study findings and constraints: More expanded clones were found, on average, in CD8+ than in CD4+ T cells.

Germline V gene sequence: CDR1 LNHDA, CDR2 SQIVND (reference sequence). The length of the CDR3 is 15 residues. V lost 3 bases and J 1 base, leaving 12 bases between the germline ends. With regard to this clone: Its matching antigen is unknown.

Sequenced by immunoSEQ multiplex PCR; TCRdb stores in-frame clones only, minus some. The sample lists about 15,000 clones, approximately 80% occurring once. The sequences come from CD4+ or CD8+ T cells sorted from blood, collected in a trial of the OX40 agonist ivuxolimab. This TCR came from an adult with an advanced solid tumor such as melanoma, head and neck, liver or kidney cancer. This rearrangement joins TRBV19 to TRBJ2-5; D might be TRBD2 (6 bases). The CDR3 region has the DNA TGTGCCAGTAGTATCAATGGGGGGTTCCAAGAGACCCAGTACTTC. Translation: CASSINGGFQETQYF. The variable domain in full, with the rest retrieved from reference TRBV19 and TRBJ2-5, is DGGITQSPKYLFRKEGQNVTLSCEQNLNHDAMYWYRQDPGQGLRLIYYSQIVNDFQKGDIAEGYSVSREKKESFPLTVTSAQKNPTAFYLCASSINGGFQETQYFGPGTRLLVL.